This TCR beta chain was sequenced in a study of vaccination and CD4 T cells after COVID-19 (dated 2022 in TCRdb). Background for the entire study: Convalescent patients had a positive SARS-CoV-2 result on nasal swab PCR, and of these patients, under ten had mild disease and one had severe disease. Six males and four females were included in the convalescent cohort, with two Hispanic individuals, seven Caucasians, two Asians and one multiracial person represented. Each participant got two doses of either the Pfizer-BioNTech BNT162b2 vaccine (n=8) or the Moderna mRNA-1273 vaccine (n=2). Post-COVID blood samples were collected from convalescent patients a median of roughly 100 days after diagnosis, with a range of about 30 to 180 days. The time from the second vaccine dose to post-vaccine blood sampling had a median of roughly 70 days and ranged from about 14 to 250 days. Overlapping spike peptide pools from SARS-CoV-2 and from the common cold coronaviruses HCoV-NL63, HCoV-OC43 and HCoV-229E were used as culture stimuli. As controls, cultures received a CEFX viral epitope pool (the positive control), an HIV-1 Nef peptide pool (the negative control), or no peptide at all. In under twelve COVID-19 convalescent patients and a handful of infection-naive healthy vaccine recipients, researchers compared the spike-specific CD4+ TCR repertoire from before mRNA vaccination with the repertoire from after.

The germline V gene provides CDR1 MDHEN and CDR2 SYDVKM. V trim: 7 bases; J trim: 7 bases; unmatched bases: 16. Spanning cysteine to phenylalanine, the CDR3 consists of 17 amino acids. Of all the DNA, just the CDR3 is kept, 51 bases in frame from base 1. A remark on this clonotype: Its antigen remains unidentified. No quality values exist for individual bases; no much larger clone is one base distant.

The treatment or condition label corresponds to: roughly ten-day PBMC culture with coronavirus spike peptide pools or control peptides (ViraFEST assay). To expand antigen-specific T cells with peptide pools and then pick out the expanded clonotypes through TCR sequencing, the study relied on the ViraFEST assay. The positive SARS-CoV-2 PCR tests of the convalescent patients were dated from March to December 2020, before the Alpha, Beta and Delta variants emerged in the United States. PBMCs were cultured at roughly 2 million per well in IMDM supplemented with 5% human AB serum and roughly 10 IU/ml IL-2, with about 9 ug/ml peptide pools added. Half of the culture medium was replaced with fresh IL-2-containing medium on days 3 and 7. After 10 days of culture, CD4+ T cells were isolated by negative selection using the EasySep CD4+ T cell isolation kit. Ficoll-Paque Plus gradient centrifugation was used to isolate PBMCs from whole blood, and the isolated PBMCs were then either used fresh or cryopreserved at -140C. In general, triplicate wells were set up for every culture condition.

What the work shows at the level of the full study, not this receptor alone: Nearly all vaccine-specific clones in convalescent patients (304 of 307) were mono-reactive for SARS-CoV-2 spike rather than cross-reactive with common cold coronaviruses. Among convalescent patients, a median about 90% of the SARS-CoV-2-reactive clones seen after vaccination appeared only after vaccination, which suggests priming specific to the vaccine. The number of convalescent patients in the study was relatively small, and the study did not examine early timepoints following natural infection. The median count of SARS-CoV-2-reactive clonotypes went up from 21 after infection to a few dozen after vaccination, although the change was not significant.

Receptors were amplified or captured by PCR. DNA from cultured CD4+ T cells underwent TCR sequencing with the Oncomine TCR Beta short-read assay at the Johns Hopkins FTIC core. The QIAamp micro DNA kit was used to extract genomic DNA from the cultured CD4+ T cells. Oncomine TCR Beta libraries from cultured CD4+ T cells were pooled with unique dual indexes and sequenced on an Illumina iSeq 100. Concerning the study's data processing: Non-productive sequences were removed, and CDR3s that did not start with C, did not end with F or W, or were shorter than 7 amino acids were discarded. The MANAFEST web application identified antigen-specific clonotypes by comparing peptide-stimulated wells against reference wells and other culture wells. An FDR below 0.05, an odds ratio above 5, and a productive frequency above 0.1% in at least two of three replicate wells were required for clones to be considered positive. Clonotypes that were significantly expanded in both SARS-CoV-2 spike wells and at least one common cold coronavirus spike condition were defined as cross-reactive. CDR3 homology was assessed with Levenshtein distances (stringdist) and unrooted phylogenetic trees (ape) in R version 3.6.1. TCRdb passed the public sequencing reads through fastp at Q25 and MiXCR, retaining productive beta sequences. When rows share a CDR3 protein, they turn into one entry using the most common DNA and genes. V and J calls and clone size were set by TCRdb, not the authors. Recorded for this sample are 21,000 or so distinct CDR3 sequences; around three quarters of them occurred a single time. 8.5% to 10% of the sample comes from the top ten.

The rearrangement joined TRBV28 to TRBJ2-2; 9 bases in between match TRBD1. This sequence was found in a human donor who had recovered from COVID-19. Material: CD4+ T cells from blood, cultured in vitro. The CDR3 region reads CASTPHPGQGFGGELFF. The DNA sequence is TGTGCCAGCACCCCTCACCCGGGACAGGGCTTTGGCGGGGAGCTGTTTTTT.